The T cell receptor beta chain under discussion was sequenced for a study of neurological immune-mediated disorders. Trimming at V came to 5 bases and at J to 8 bases, leaving 11 bases not matched to a gene. The V gene's germline CDR1 is DFQATT and CDR2 SNEGSKA (reference sequence). The CDR3 has 14 residues. TCRdb reprocessed the 5' RACE reads via MiXCR and lists one record per CDR3 protein. This repertoire shows around 25,000 distinct CDR3 sequences, about an eighth found once; its top ten account for approximately 16%. This clonotype has ten or more counts. The chain links TRBV20-1 to TRBJ1-2, with 10 bases lining up with TRBD1. Material for sequencing was PBMCs. The clonotype comes from a woman between 40 and 55 years old with HTLV-1-associated myelopathy (HAM/TSP). Here the CDR3 reads CSADHRQGAQGYTF. The CDR3 nucleotides read TGCAGTGCTGACCACCGACAGGGGGCGCAGGGCTACACCTTC.